The 18 T cell receptor beta chains below were found in one sample sequenced in a study of T cell responses to AZD1222 COVID-19 vaccine. Repertoires were generated with immunoSEQ multiplex PCR, while TCRdb's copy carries only in-frame clones and drops some. The repertoire has around 120,000 clones, more than 90% of them found once; the top ten carry roughly 1%. Sequenced material: peripheral blood, taken 28 days after the second AZD1222 dose. The receptors here all came from an adult who received the AZD1222 COVID-19 vaccine.

V is TRBV6-6 and J is TRBJ1-2; TRBD1 is a possible D gene (6 bases). CDR3 length: 14 amino acids. Germline V CDR1 and CDR2: MNHNY, SVGAGI (reference sequence). Trimming took off 4 bases at V and 14 bases at J, with 23 bases between the two ends. The DNA for the CDR3 is TGTGCCAGCAGTTTGACAGGAGAAGGCTCCCGACAAACCTTC. Amino acids: CASSLTGEGSRQTF.

The genes are TRBV5-1 and TRBJ2-1; 9 bases line up with TRBD2. The trim removed 0 bases at V and 3 bases at J, leaving 4 bases unmatched. Germline V lookup: CDR1 SGHRS, CDR2 YFSETQ. There are 16 residues in the CDR3. The CDR3 DNA follows: TGCGCCAGCAGCTTGGAGCGGGAGGCTCTCTACAATGAGCAGTTCTTC. Protein: CASSLEREALYNEQFF.

This chain connects TRBV4-3 to TRBJ1-3; no clear D gene. V shed 5 bases and J shed 2 bases, with 7 bases lying between them. The CDR3 runs 13 residues. The V gene's germline CDR1 is LGHNA and CDR2 YSLEER. The CDR3 nucleotides are TGCGCCAGCAGCAGGGTGGCTGGAAACACCATATATTTT. The encoded protein is CASSRVAGNTIYF.

CDR3 in DNA: TGTGCCAGCAGTCGGGACGGGAACTCCTACGAGCAGTACTTC. Translated: CASSRDGNSYEQYF. The chain combines TRBV7-3 with TRBJ2-7; either TRBD1 or TRBD2 may fit D (5 bases each). CDR1 is SGHTA and CDR2 is FQGTGA in the germline V gene. V was trimmed by 6 bases and J by 0 bases, leaving 12 bases between them. This CDR3 is built from 14 residues.

This clone was observed a handful of times. This chain connects TRBV19 to TRBJ1-5; D might be TRBD1 (5 bases). The CDR3 contains 15 residues. The germline CDR1 and CDR2 sequences are LNHDA and SQIVND (reference sequence). Trimming shortened V by 11 bases and J by 2 bases, and 19 bases separated the two germline ends. The DNA of the CDR3 is TGTGCCTCCCATAGCGGGCGGGGCGGCAATCAGCCCCAGCATTTT. As protein: CASHSGRGGNQPQHF.

The V gene is TRBV27, the J gene TRBJ2-5; D is undetermined. Germline V CDR1 and CDR2: MNHEY, SMNVEV (reference sequence). V lost 2 bases and J lost 2, with 9 bases in between. This CDR3 is 14 amino acids long. The CDR3 sequence: CASSLNRVQETQYF. CDR3 DNA sequence: TGTGCCAGCAGTTTAAATAGGGTTCAAGAGACCCAGTACTTC.

This clone was observed a few times. Distinct nucleotide sequences in the sample also encode this CDR3. This chain uses TRBV30 with TRBJ1-1; D is unresolved. In germline, CDR1 is GTSNPN, CDR2 SVGIG (reference sequence). V was pared by 0 bases and J by 0 bases, with 5 bases between. The CDR3 spans 13 residues. In nucleotides, the CDR3 is TGTGCCTGGAGTGTGAATATGAACACTGAAGCTTTCTTT. As protein: CAWSVNMNTEAFF.

This chain's CDR3 is CAWSTRVGTEAFF. CDR3 coding DNA: TGTGCCTGGAGTACCAGGGTGGGGACTGAAGCTTTCTTT. The chain employs TRBV30 and TRBJ1-1, with D possibly matching TRBD1 (5 bases). Deletions cut 2 bases from V and 5 bases from J, with 12 bases between. CDR3 length: 13 amino acids. CDR1 is GTSNPN, CDR2 SVGIG, per germline (reference sequence).

This chain uses TRBV18 with TRBJ1-2; D uncertain. Germline V gene sequence: CDR1 KGHSH, CDR2 LQKENI. V gave up 6 bases and J gave up 10 bases, with 18 bases separating them. The CDR3 loop spans 13 amino acids. CDR3 nucleotides: TGTGCCAGCTCCCCGCATCAAAACGCTGTCTACACCTTC. As protein: CASSPHQNAVYTF.

The chain carries TRBV6-2 or TRBV6-3 and TRBJ1-2; no clear D gene. From germline, CDR1 is MNHEY and CDR2 SVGEGT. V was pared by 2 bases and J by 4 bases, with 14 bases between. The CDR3 runs 15 residues. CDR3 bases: TGTGCCAGCAGTTACCAGACACTTCTTAGCTATGGCTACACCTTC. It yields the protein CASSYQTLLSYGYTF.

V usage is TRBV7-3 and J usage is TRBJ2-3; TRBD2 agrees at 8 bases. The V gene's germline CDR1 is SGHTA and CDR2 FQGTGA. CDR3 size: 14 residues. Trimming at V came to 5 bases and at J to 3 bases, leaving 4 bases not matched to a gene. The CDR3: CASSGGGQTDTQYF. CDR3 sequence (DNA): TGTGCCAGCAGCGGCGGGGGGCAGACAGATACGCAGTATTTT. The entire variable domain, with the rest obtained from reference TRBV7-3 and TRBJ2-3, is as follows: GAGVSQTPSNKVTEKGKYVELRCDPISGHTALYWYRQSLGQGPEFLIYFQGTGAADDSGLPNDRFFAVRPEGSVSTLKIQRTERGDSAVYLCASSGGGQTDTQYFGPGTRLTVL.

This clone was seen a single time. The rearrangement links TRBV30 to TRBJ2-7; maybe TRBD1 (5 bases). CDR3 size: 14 residues. Germline assignment: CDR1 GTSNPN and CDR2 SVGIG (reference sequence). The ends were cut back, 4 bases at V and 6 bases at J, with 19 bases in the middle. The CDR3 here is CAWNLAGPQGEQYF. CDR3 nucleotide sequence: TGTGCCTGGAACCTCGCCGGGCCCCAGGGCGAGCAGTACTTC. The variable domain in full, completed from reference TRBV30 and TRBJ2-7, reads SQTIHQWPATLVQPVGSPLSLECTVEGTSNPNLYWYRQAAGRGLQLLFYSVGIGQISSEVPQNLSASRPQDRQFILSSKKLLLSDSGFYLCAWNLAGPQGEQYFGPGTRLTVT.

The chain recombines TRBV11-3 with TRBJ1-1; 8 positions agree with TRBD1. There are 14 residues in the CDR3. With 3 bases clipped from V and 1 base from J, the junction kept 1 base outside the gene matches. From germline, CDR1 is SGHNT and CDR2 YENEEA. The CDR3 here is CASSLDRANTEAFF. The CDR3, as DNA: TGTGCCAGCAGCTTGGACAGGGCGAACACTGAAGCTTTCTTT.

V is TRBV4-3 and J is TRBJ1-1; D unresolved. Trimming removed 1 base from V and 1 base from J, with 13 bases in between. Germline CDR1 and CDR2: LGHNA and YSLEER. The CDR3 covers 16 residues. As DNA, the CDR3 is TGCGCCAGCAGCCAAGGAATGGGGTTTCGGAACACTGAAGCTTTCTTT. Translated: CASSQGMGFRNTEAFF.

This rearrangement joins TRBV27 to TRBJ1-6; D unresolved. The CDR3 covers 15 residues. Germline CDR1 reads MNHEY; CDR2 reads SMNVEV (reference sequence). The ends were cut back, 4 bases at V and 0 bases at J, with 7 bases in the middle. CDR3 protein: CASSSGSSYNSPLHF. The CDR3 DNA sequence: TGTGCCAGCAGTTCCGGGAGCTCCTATAATTCACCCCTCCACTTT.

This chain connects TRBV7-6 to TRBJ2-7, with D perhaps matching TRBD1 (5 bases). V lost 4 bases to trimming and J lost 2 bases, with 21 bases between them. The germline V gene encodes CDR1 SGHVS and CDR2 FNYEAQ. The CDR3 consists of 17 residues. The DNA for the CDR3 is TGTGCCAGCAGCTCCCGGGTGGGTACAGGAGATCCCTACGAGCAGTACTTC. Its protein is CASSSRVGTGDPYEQYF.

This chain uses TRBV9 with TRBJ1-6, with TRBD1 identical over 7 bases. Looked up from germline, CDR1 is SGDLS and CDR2 is YYNGEE. The CDR3 contains 15 residues. V shed 3 bases, J shed 8 bases, and the junction held 8 bases outside the gene matches. The CDR3 DNA reads as TGTGCCAGCAGCGCCCGGACAGGACTCCATTCACCCCTCCACTTT. Protein sequence: CASSARTGLHSPLHF.

The chain uses TRBV5-5 and TRBJ1-1, with TRBD1 as a possible D gene (5 bases). CDR1 is SGHKS and CDR2 is YYEKEE in the germline V gene (reference sequence). The CDR3 is made up of 16 amino acids. The V end lost 0 bases, the J end lost 11 bases, and 23 bases lay between the germline ends. The CDR3 bases are TGTGCCAGCAGCTTGGTTGGGGGAAACCGACCCTCCAGGGCTTTCTTT. This translates into CASSLVGGNRPSRAFF. The complete variable domain, with remaining parts taken from reference TRBV5-5 and TRBJ1-1, reads DAGVTQSPTHLIKTRGQQVTLRCSPISGHKSVSWYQQVLGQGPQFIFQYYEKEERGRGNFPDRFSARQFPNYSSELNVNALLLGDSALYLCASSLVGGNRPSRAFFGQGTRLTVV.